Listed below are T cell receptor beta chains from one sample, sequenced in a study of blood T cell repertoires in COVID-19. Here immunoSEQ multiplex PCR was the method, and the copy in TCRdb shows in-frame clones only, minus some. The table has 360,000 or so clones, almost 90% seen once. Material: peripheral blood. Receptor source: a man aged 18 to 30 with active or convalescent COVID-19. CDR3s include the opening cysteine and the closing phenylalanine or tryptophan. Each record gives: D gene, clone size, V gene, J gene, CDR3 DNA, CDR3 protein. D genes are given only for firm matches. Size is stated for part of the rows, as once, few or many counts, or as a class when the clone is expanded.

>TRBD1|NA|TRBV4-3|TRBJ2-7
TGCGCCAGCAGCCAGGTACAGGGGGAATCCTACGAGCAGTACTTC
CASSQVQGESYEQYF
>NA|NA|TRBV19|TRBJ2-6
TGTGCCAGTAGTACGGGACAAAGGTCTGGGGCCAACGTCCTGACTTTC
CASSTGQRSGANVLTF
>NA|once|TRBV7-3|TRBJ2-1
TGTGCCAGCAGCCTCAGGGCTGGCGATGAGCAGTTCTTC
CASSLRAGDEQFF
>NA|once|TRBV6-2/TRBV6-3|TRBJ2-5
TGTGCCAGCAGTTACTGGACCTACAGGGTTCGAGAGACCCAGTACTTC
CASSYWTYRVRETQYF
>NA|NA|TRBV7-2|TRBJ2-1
TGTGCCAGCAGCACAGAAGGGAGGTACGACAATGAGCAGTTCTTC
CASSTEGRYDNEQFF
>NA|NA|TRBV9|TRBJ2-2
TGTGCCAGCAGCGTAAACCCTACGAACACCGGGGAGCTGTTTTTT
CASSVNPTNTGELFF
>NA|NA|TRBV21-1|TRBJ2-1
TGTGCCAGCAGCAGCTACCTAGCGGGGGGAGACAATGAGCAGTTCTTC
CASSSYLAGGDNEQFF
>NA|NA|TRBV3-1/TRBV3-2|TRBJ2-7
TGTGCCAGCAGCCAAGATCGGAGGTCCCCTGTCCACGAGCAGTACTTC
CASSQDRRSPVHEQYF
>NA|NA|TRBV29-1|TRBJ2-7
TGCAGCGTAGAACAGGGTAAACCTTACGAGCAGTACTTC
CSVEQGKPYEQYF
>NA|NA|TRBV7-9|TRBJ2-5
TGTGCCAGCAGAACAGGAGCGACACAAGAGACCCAGTACTTC
CASRTGATQETQYF
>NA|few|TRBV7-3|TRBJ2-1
TGTGCCAGCAGCTTAACGGACACTAAATCCGATGAGCAGTTCTTC
CASSLTDTKSDEQFF
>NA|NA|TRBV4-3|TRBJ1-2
TGCGCCAGCAGCCAAGTTCCAGTATTTGACTACACCTTC
CASSQVPVFDYTF
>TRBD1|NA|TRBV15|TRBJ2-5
TGTGCCACCACCACCACGAGGGACAGAATATCAGAGACCCAGTACTTC
CATTTTRDRISETQYF
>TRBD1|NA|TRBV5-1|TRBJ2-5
TGCGCCAGCAGCTTGGAAAAGACAGGGGCCCTCAAAGAGACCCAGTACTTC
CASSLEKTGALKETQYF
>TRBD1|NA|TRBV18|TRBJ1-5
TGTGCCAGCTCACCCCGAGAGGGGGCAGGTCAGCCCCAGCATTTT
CASSPREGAGQPQHF
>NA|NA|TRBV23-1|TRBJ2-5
TGCGCCAGCAGTCGGTGGGAGATCGAGACCCAGTACTTC
CASSRWEIETQYF
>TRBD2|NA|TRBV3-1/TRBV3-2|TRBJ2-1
TGTGCCAGCAGCCTACTAGCGTTAGGTAATGAGCAGTTCTTC
CASSLLALGNEQFF